The TCR beta chain described here comes from a study of blood T cell repertoires in COVID-19. Produced via immunoSEQ multiplex PCR; TCRdb's table is partial and in-frame only. The sample has 210,000 or so clones, about 84% seen once. Allocation to cohorts depended on clinical history reported by the participants. The CDR3 contains 16 residues. The junction had 6 bases not matched to a gene; V was cut back by 6 bases and J by 0 bases. CDR1 SQVTM and CDR2 ANQGSEA come from the germline V gene. The TCR originated in a man in his fifties or sixties who had recovered from COVID-19. The sample taken for sequencing was PBMCs or T cells enriched from blood (not recorded which). The chain employs TRBV29-1 and TRBJ2-2; 11 bases line up with TRBD2. The CDR3 DNA reads TGCAGCGTCCGGCCGACTAGCGGGGCGAACACCGGGGAGCTGTTTTTT. Its translation: CSVRPTSGANTGELFF.